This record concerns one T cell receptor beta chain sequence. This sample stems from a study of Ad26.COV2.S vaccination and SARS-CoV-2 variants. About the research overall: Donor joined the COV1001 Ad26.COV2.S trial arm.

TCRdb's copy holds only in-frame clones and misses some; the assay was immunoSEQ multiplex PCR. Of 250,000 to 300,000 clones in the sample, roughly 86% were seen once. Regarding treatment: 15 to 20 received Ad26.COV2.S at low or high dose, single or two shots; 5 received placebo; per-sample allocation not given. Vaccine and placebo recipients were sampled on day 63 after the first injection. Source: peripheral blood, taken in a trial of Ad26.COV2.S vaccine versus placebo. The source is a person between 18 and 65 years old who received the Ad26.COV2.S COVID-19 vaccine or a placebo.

In DNA, the CDR3 is TGTGCCAGCACCCACAGCGAGGGCTACTACGAGCAGTACTTC. Translation: CASTHSEGYYEQYF. V gene TRBV11-2 combines with J gene TRBJ2-7; TRBD2 might be the D (5 bases). There are 14 residues in the CDR3. Germline lookup yields CDR1 SGHAT and CDR2 FQNNGV. V was shortened by 7 bases and J by 3 bases, with 16 bases between the two germline ends.